The 30 T cell receptor beta chains given below trace back to one sample, sequenced in a study of identical twins. TCRdb reanalysed the 5' RACE reads using MiXCR and keeps one entry per CDR3 protein. The data show about 530,000 distinct CDR3 sequences, approximately 20% seen once. A further study also used this sample, focusing on yellow fever vaccine responses in identical twins.

The sequenced sample was CD4+ T cells sorted from blood. The receptors were gathered from a woman aged 18-35 years in good health.

This clonotype was seen more than once but under ten times. The chain combines TRBV11-2 with TRBJ2-1; 13 positions agree with TRBD2. Germline CDR1 and CDR2: SGHAT and FQNNGV. The junction had 10 bases not matched to a gene; V was cut back by 8 bases and J by 0 bases. The CDR3 totals 18 residues. The CDR3 loop is CASRAGTSGAISYNEQFF. The CDR3 DNA follows: TGTGCCAGCCGTGCTGGGACTAGCGGGGCCATCTCCTACAATGAGCAGTTCTTC.

The chain has TRBV3-1 and TRBJ1-2; no reliable D call. The V gene lost 3 bases and the J gene lost 6 bases, with 11 bases spanning the gap. CDR1 and CDR2 from the germline V gene are LGHDT and YNNKEL (reference sequence). The CDR3 totals 13 residues. The CDR3 sequence: CASSHTRLDGYTF. The CDR3 coding sequence is TGTGCCAGCAGCCACACCCGATTGGATGGCTACACCTTC. Using reference TRBV3-1 and TRBJ1-2 for the parts outside the CDR3, the full variable domain is DTAVSQTPKYLVTQMGNDKSIKCEQNLGHDTMYWYKQDSKKFLKIMFSYNNKELIINETVPNRFSPKSPDKAHLNLHINSLELGDSAVYFCASSHTRLDGYTFGSGTRLTVV.

This clonotype has more than one count but fewer than ten. V usage is TRBV12-3 or TRBV12-4 and J usage is TRBJ1-1; D gene uncertain. Trimming left V 1 base short and J 10 bases short, with 7 bases between. The CDR3 spans 11 residues. The CDR3 loop is CASSLVGRAFF. The CDR3 DNA reads as TGTGCCAGCAGTTTAGTCGGCAGAGCTTTCTTT.

The chain links TRBV7-8 to TRBJ2-3; TRBD1 matches 8 bases. This CDR3 comprises 18 residues. Germline V CDR1 and CDR2: SGHVS, FQNEAQ. The junction had 13 bases not matched to a gene; V was cut back by 4 bases and J by 1 base. The CDR3 loop is CASSSPDRVFFGTDTQYF. The CDR3 nucleotides read TGTGCCAGCAGCTCACCGGACAGGGTTTTCTTCGGCACAGATACGCAGTATTTT.

This chain connects TRBV7-8 to TRBJ2-1; D unclear. The CDR3 length is 17 residues. V lost 1 base to trimming and J lost 0 bases, with 13 bases between them. From germline, CDR1 is SGHVS and CDR2 FQNEAQ. The CDR3 here is CASSLEAPHFSYNEQFF. DNA of the CDR3: TGTGCCAGCAGCTTAGAGGCCCCACACTTCTCCTACAATGAGCAGTTCTTC.

This chain joins TRBV3-1 and TRBJ1-1; D is uncertain. Trimming removed 0 bases from V and 1 base from J, with 12 bases in between. The CDR3 length is 16 residues. Germline CDR1 and CDR2: LGHDT and YNNKEL (reference sequence). CDR3 residues: CASSQDPYSSNTEAFF. The CDR3 coding sequence is TGTGCCAGCAGCCAAGATCCTTACTCATCGAACACTGAAGCTTTCTTT.

This clonotype appeared a few times. V is TRBV6-5 and J is TRBJ2-1; unclear D gene. V lost 0 bases and J lost 9, with 12 bases in between. This CDR3 contains 14 residues. CDR1 and CDR2 from the germline V gene are MNHEY and SVGAGI. The CDR3 DNA reads TGTGCCAGCAGTTACTCTGCTAGGGAAACTGAGCAGTTCTTC. This sequence encodes CASSYSARETEQFF.

The chain links TRBV3-1 to TRBJ2-7, with D possibly being TRBD2 (5 bases). CDR1 is LGHDT, CDR2 YNNKEL, per germline (reference sequence). V was shortened by 1 base and J by 5 bases, with 12 bases between the two germline ends. This CDR3 is 14 amino acids long. The CDR3 DNA reads TGTGCCAGCAGCCAAGGGCGGGCGCGGAACGAGCAGTACTTC. It is translated as CASSQGRARNEQYF.

This chain links TRBV24-1 with TRBJ2-5; tentatively, D is TRBD1 (7 bases). V shed 7 bases and J shed 5 bases, with 10 bases lying between them. The CDR3 covers 12 residues. Germline V gene data show CDR1 as KGHDR and CDR2 as SFDVKD. CDR3 residues: CATSRGDETQYF. CDR3 nucleotide sequence: TGTGCCACCAGCAGGGGGGATGAGACCCAGTACTTC.

This clonotype was seen a handful of times. The rearrangement joins TRBV11-2 to TRBJ1-1, with D possibly being TRBD1 (5 bases). The ends were cut back, 3 bases at V and 4 bases at J, with 15 bases in the middle. Looked up from germline, CDR1 is SGHAT and CDR2 is FQNNGV. The CDR3 has 15 amino acids. The CDR3 coding sequence is TGTGCCAGCAGCTTGGGGGTTGTGGGGGGCACTGAAGCTTTCTTT. As protein: CASSLGVVGGTEAFF. Full variable domain (missing parts from reference TRBV11-2 and TRBJ1-1): EAGVAQSPRYKIIEKRQSVAFWCNPISGHATLYWYQQILGQGPKLLIQFQNNGVVDDSQLPKDRFSAERLKGVDSTLKIQPAKLEDSAVYLCASSLGVVGGTEAFFGQGTRLTVV.

The rearrangement uses TRBV29-1 and TRBJ1-4; 11 bases map to TRBD1. Germline V CDR1 and CDR2: SQVTM, ANQGSEA. This CDR3 is 13 amino acids long. Losses at the gene ends were 3 bases for V and 13 bases for J; bases not matched to a gene: 7. In nucleotides, the CDR3 is TGCAGCGTTGAGATGGGGACAGGGGGGAGACTGTTTTTT. Translation gives CSVEMGTGGRLFF.

This clonotype was counted between two and nine times. The chain recombines TRBV14 with TRBJ2-1; 9 bases agree with TRBD2. After removal of 1 base from V and 9 bases from J, the junction contained 7 bases not matched to a gene. This CDR3 spans 15 amino acids. CDR1 is SGHDN and CDR2 is FVKESK in the germline V gene. The CDR3 DNA follows: TGTGCCAGCAGCCAAGGGACTAGCGAATCAAGTGAGCAGTTCTTC. Translation: CASSQGTSESSEQFF. The full variable domain, rest sourced from reference TRBV14 and TRBJ2-1, is EAGVTQFPSHSVIEKGQTVTLRCDPISGHDNLYWYRRVMGKEIKFLLHFVKESKQDESGMPNNRFLAERTGGTYSTLKVQPAELEDSGVYFCASSQGTSESSEQFFGPGTRLTVL.

The chain combines TRBV3-1 with TRBJ1-2, with TRBD1 matching over 8 bases. The CDR3 is made up of 15 amino acids. CDR1 and CDR2 (germline): LGHDT, YNNKEL (reference sequence). Unmatched junction bases numbered 10, after V lost 4 bases and J lost 6 bases. CDR3 sequence reads: CASSPPGTGGHGYTF. DNA of the CDR3: TGTGCCAGCAGCCCGCCCGGAACAGGGGGACATGGCTACACCTTC.

Of note for this clonotype: A junction end diverges from the germline sequence, so it may reflect a read error. The chain employs TRBV14 and TRBJ2-1; perhaps TRBD1 as D (6 bases). CDR3 size: 15 residues. In germline, CDR1 is SGHDN, CDR2 FVKESK. DNA for the CDR3: TGTGCCGGCAGATCCACAGGGATATCCTACAATGAGCAGTTCTTC. This translates into CAGRSTGISYNEQFF. Full variable domain (rest looked up from reference TRBV14 and TRBJ2-1): EAGVTQFPSHSVIEKGQTVTLRCDPISGHDNLYWYRRVMGKEIKFLLHFVKESKQDESGMPNNRFLAERTGGTYSTLKVQPAELEDSGVYFCAGRSTGISYNEQFFGPGTRLTVL.

This clonotype has only a few counts. The chain uses TRBV6-1 and TRBJ2-1, with D maybe TRBD1 (5 bases). The germline gives CDR1 MNHNS, CDR2 SASEGT. Trimming took 6 bases from V and 0 from J, leaving 12 bases between them. The CDR3 spans 15 residues. The DNA of the CDR3 is TGTGCCAGCAGCGCCGGACACAACTCCTACAATGAGCAGTTCTTC. Translation: CASSAGHNSYNEQFF.

The table lists this clonotype with a few counts. V gene TRBV4-1 combines with J gene TRBJ2-1, with TRBD2 as a possible D gene (5 bases). V was trimmed by 0 bases and J by 12 bases, leaving 12 bases between them. Per the germline V gene, CDR1 is MGHRA and CDR2 is YSYEKL. The CDR3 spans 13 residues. The CDR3 here is CASSQDASRGQFF. In DNA form, the CDR3 reads TGCGCCAGCAGCCAAGATGCTAGTCGGGGGCAGTTCTTC.

V usage is TRBV7-9 and J usage is TRBJ2-1, with 7 bases that match TRBD2. V shed 4 bases, J shed 10 bases, and the junction held 13 bases outside the gene matches. The CDR3 totals 15 residues. Germline V lookup: CDR1 SEHNR, CDR2 FQNEAQ (reference sequence). The chain's CDR3 is CASSSPGGGLGEQFF. CDR3 sequence (DNA): TGTGCCAGCAGCTCACCGGGAGGCGGTCTGGGGGAGCAGTTCTTC.

This chain connects TRBV4-1 to TRBJ2-7; TRBD1 matches at 7 bases. The CDR3 is made up of 17 amino acids. Trimming at V came to 2 bases and at J to 3 bases, leaving 13 bases not matched to a gene. Per germline, CDR1 MGHRA and CDR2 YSYEKL. For the CDR3, the DNA is TGCGCCAGCAGCCAAAACTTCTCCTCCGGGACAGACTACGAGCAGTACTTC. As protein: CASSQNFSSGTDYEQYF.

The table lists this clonotype with a few counts. This chain uses TRBV4-2 with TRBJ2-1; the match to TRBD2 covers 8 bases. Germline CDR1 reads LGHNA; CDR2 reads YNFKEQ. This CDR3 region has 17 residues. The V gene end was trimmed by 3 bases and the J gene end by 1 base; junction bases not matched to a gene: 8. The CDR3 sequence is CASSQNPGGGSYNEQFF. CDR3 DNA: TGTGCCAGCAGCCAGAATCCGGGCGGGGGGTCCTACAATGAGCAGTTCTTC.

This clonotype was seen a few times. This chain connects TRBV7-9 to TRBJ1-5; 9 bases agree with TRBD1. V lost 4 bases and J lost 3; bases outside the gene matches: 4. This CDR3 has 15 residues. Germline values: CDR1 SEHNR, CDR2 FQNEAQ (reference sequence). This CDR3 is CASSSGQGYNQPQHF. The CDR3 DNA reads as TGTGCCAGCAGCTCGGGACAGGGTTACAATCAGCCCCAGCATTTT.

This clonotype occurred a few times. One end of the junction is discordant with germline, which a read error may explain. The rearrangement joins TRBV10-3 to TRBJ2-7; a weak D match, TRBD2 (6 bases). The CDR3 length is 14 residues. Germline CDR1 reads ENHRY; CDR2 reads SYGVKD. CDR3 amino acids: CAITETSRLSEQYF. The CDR3 bases are TGTGCCATCACTGAGACTAGTCGACTTTCCGAGCAGTACTTC.

This clonotype was seen more than once but under ten times. The chain has TRBV29-1 and TRBJ2-3, with D unresolved. The CDR3 sequence is 12 residues long. From germline, CDR1 is SQVTM and CDR2 ANQGSEA. Trimming took off 4 bases at V and 2 bases at J, with 7 bases between the two ends. The CDR3, as DNA: TGCAGCGTTGTGGGCTACACAGATACGCAGTATTTT. Its translation is CSVVGYTDTQYF.

The chain is built from TRBV12-3 or TRBV12-4 and TRBJ1-1; 9 bases line up with TRBD1. CDR3 size: 14 residues. The trim removed 6 bases at V and 0 bases at J, leaving 2 bases unmatched. CDR3: CASRGQGLNTEAFF. The CDR3 bases are TGTGCCAGCAGGGGACAGGGCCTGAACACTGAAGCTTTCTTT.

The rearrangement uses TRBV29-1 and TRBJ2-1; D unresolved. This CDR3 is 13 amino acids long. The V gene lost 3 bases and the J gene lost 9 bases, with 15 bases spanning the gap. CDR1 and CDR2 (germline): SQVTM, ANQGSEA. The CDR3 bases are TGCAGCGTTGATTATGGATTTTTGGGTGAGCAGTTCTTC. Translation gives CSVDYGFLGEQFF.

This clonotype was seen only a few times. CDR3 region: CATSRDSGTEETQYF. The CDR3 bases are TGTGCCACCAGCAGAGATTCGGGGACAGAAGAGACCCAGTACTTC. The V and J genes are TRBV15 and TRBJ2-5; 7 bases map to TRBD1. The CDR3 extends over 15 amino acids. Germline V CDR1 and CDR2: LNHNV, YYDKDF (reference sequence). The trim removed 0 bases at V and 3 bases at J, leaving 4 bases unmatched.

The chain uses TRBV5-1 and TRBJ2-7; D unresolved. The V end lost 1 base, the J end lost 2 bases, and 10 bases lay between the germline ends. This CDR3 is 14 amino acids long. Germline CDR1 is SGHRS and CDR2 is YFSETQ. CDR3 loop: CASSLQTPTYEQYF. In DNA form, the CDR3 reads TGCGCCAGCAGCTTGCAGACCCCGACCTACGAGCAGTACTTC.

About this clonotype: This may come from a read error, since a much larger clone is one base off. V and J are TRBV5-1 and TRBJ2-3; TRBD2 matches 9 bases. The CDR3 runs to 15 residues. CDR1 is SGHRS, CDR2 YFSETQ, per germline. The ends lost 7 bases at V and 7 bases at J; junction bases unmatched: 13. CDR3 in DNA: TGCGCCAGCGGCTCGACTAGCGGACTTATGAATACGCAGTATTTT. This encodes CASGSTSGLMNTQYF.

This clonotype came up a few times. The chain links TRBV6-2 or TRBV6-3 to TRBJ2-3; the match to TRBD1 covers 8 bases. Germline loops: CDR1 MNHEY, CDR2 SVGEGT. V lost 6 bases and J lost 0; bases outside the gene matches: 2. The CDR3 contains 14 residues. This chain's CDR3 is CASRRQGSTDTQYF. The CDR3 coding sequence is TGTGCCAGCAGACGACAGGGGAGCACAGATACGCAGTATTTT.

This clonotype was seen more than once but under ten times. V and J are TRBV7-2 and TRBJ2-2; D is undetermined. Per the germline V gene, CDR1 is SGHTA and CDR2 is FQGNSA. CDR3 length equals 15 residues. V lost 3 bases, J lost 4 bases, and 12 bases lay in between. The CDR3: CASSFRKIITGELFF. The CDR3 DNA reads TGTGCCAGCAGCTTTAGGAAAATAATCACCGGGGAGCTGTTTTTT.

The rearrangement uses TRBV28 and TRBJ2-4; D may be TRBD2 (6 bases). With 3 bases removed from V and 0 bases from J, the gap between germline ends came to 27 bases. CDR1 is MDHEN, CDR2 SYDVKM, per germline. The length of the CDR3 is 21 residues. The CDR3 coding sequence is TGTGCCAGCAGTTTCGGCCAATTGTTAGCGGAGAAATTACTAGCCAAAAACATTCAGTACTTC. Translating gives CASSFGQLLAEKLLAKNIQYF.